Below are 5 T cell receptor beta chains sequenced from a single sample in a study of CD8 T cells in Susac syndrome. Reverse transcription of about 0.45 to 1 ug RNA was performed with random hexamers. TCRdb processed the immunoSEQ multiplex PCR reads anew with MiXCR; each CDR3 protein has one entry. The sample lists roughly 190,000 distinct CDR3 sequences, about 94% seen once, with more than 0.1% in the top ten. The specimen was CD4+ T cells from PBMCs. Receptors were obtained from a human donor in good health.

The table lists this clonotype with a few counts. V is TRBV18 and J is TRBJ2-1; 7 bases line up with TRBD1. The CDR3 has 14 residues. In germline, CDR1 is KGHSH, CDR2 LQKENI. J was trimmed by 4 bases and V by 3 bases; bases with no gene match: 3. This CDR3 reads CASSPGTAYNEQFF. In nucleotides, the CDR3 is TGTGCCAGCTCACCCGGGACAGCGTACAATGAGCAGTTCTTC.

In regard to this clonotype: A junction boundary mismatches the germline segment, possibly from a read error. The chain links TRBV6-2 or TRBV6-3 to TRBJ2-5; 7 nucleotides agree with TRBD1. The germline gives CDR1 MNHEY, CDR2 SVGEGT. The CDR3 consists of 13 residues. The DNA of the CDR3 is TGTGCCAGCAGTTACCAAATAGGGACAGCAGTAGCCTTC. Translating it yields CASSYQIGTAVAF.

This clonotype came up a few times. J is TRBJ1-1 and V is TRBV14; D unresolved. Trimming shortened V by 3 bases and J by 0 bases, and 5 bases separated the two germline ends. The CDR3 runs to 13 residues. The germline gives CDR1 SGHDN, CDR2 FVKESK. In DNA, the CDR3 is TGTGCCAGCAGCCAGGGGATGAACACTGAAGCTTTCTTT. Translation: CASSQGMNTEAFF. Using reference TRBV14 and TRBJ1-1 for the parts outside the CDR3, the full variable domain is EAGVTQFPSHSVIEKGQTVTLRCDPISGHDNLYWYRRVMGKEIKFLLHFVKESKQDESGMPNNRFLAERTGGTYSTLKVQPAELEDSGVYFCASSQGMNTEAFFGQGTRLTVV.

This clonotype was picked up a small number of times. The chain combines TRBV28 with TRBJ2-5, with 8 bases aligning to TRBD1. J gave up 4 bases and V 2 bases, and 3 bases lay outside the gene matches. CDR3 size: 14 residues. The germline V gene encodes CDR1 MDHEN and CDR2 SYDVKM. This CDR3 is CASSLQGARETQYF. The CDR3 DNA is TGTGCCAGCAGTTTACAGGGGGCGAGAGAGACCCAGTACTTC.

This rearrangement joins TRBV7-6 to TRBJ2-1; 12 bases are a match to TRBD2. V lost 3 bases, J lost 8 bases, and 5 bases stayed unmatched. This CDR3 region has 15 residues. Germline CDR1 is SGHVS and CDR2 is FNYEAQ. The CDR3 DNA follows: TGTGCCAGCAGCTTTTCGCTAGCGGGAGGGGATGAGCAGTTCTTC. Translating it yields CASSFSLAGGDEQFF.